This entry features one T cell receptor (beta chain) sequence. V lost 3 bases to trimming and J lost 4 bases; unmatched junction nucleotides: 9. Germline V CDR1 and CDR2: SGHRS, YFSETQ. The CDR3 runs to 16 residues. The data were obtained in a study of blood T cells in healthy people across ages. Study in general: Capture by template switching was about one barcoded beta molecule per two T cells.

A second PCR of about 7 to 11 cycles used a sample-barcoded 5' primer and a J-beta primer mix. CDR3-containing paired-end reads numbered at least 2.5 million in each sample. TCRdb reprocessed the 5' RACE reads with MiXCR, giving one entry per CDR3 protein. The sample carries over 700,000 distinct CDR3 sequences, 50% to 65% recorded once. Every donor gave ten milliliters of peripheral blood. The extraction recovered at least 6 micrograms of total RNA per sample. This clonotype originated in a man at least 80 years old in good health. This rearrangement joins TRBV5-1 to TRBJ2-5; TRBD2 aligns across 10 bases. The sample comprised blood. DNA for the CDR3: TGCGCCAGCAGCTACACCCTAGCGGGAGCGGGAGAGACCCAGTACTTC. Protein sequence: CASSYTLAGAGETQYF.